The TCR beta chain under discussion was sequenced for a study of shared clonotypes between healthy human individuals. The germline gives CDR1 SGHRS, CDR2 YFSETQ. The CDR3 sequence is 15 residues long. Losses at the gene ends were 3 bases for V and 4 bases for J; bases not matched to a gene: 7. As regards this clone: Other DNA sequences of this sample code for an identical CDR3.

Data came from immunoSEQ multiplex PCR; TCRdb stores just in-frame clones and leaves some out. The sample has fewer than 1.6 million clones, approximately 98.5% seen once. The chain joins TRBV5-1 to TRBJ2-7, with 10 bases matching TRBD1. The sequenced material came from naive CD4+ T cells sorted from blood. As for subset: CD45RA+ positively selected. The TCR was taken from a man younger than 45 in good health. The CDR3: CASSSSGTGAYEQYF. The DNA of the CDR3 is TGCGCCAGCAGCTCCTCCGGGACAGGGGCATACGAGCAGTACTTC.